Each of the 8 T cell receptor beta chains below was sequenced from the same sample in a study of blood T cell repertoires in COVID-19. The method was immunoSEQ multiplex PCR; TCRdb's version includes in-frame clones alone and lacks a portion of them. Of 150,000 or so clones in the sample, 70% to 80% are singletons; the top ten hold about 9.4%. Sequencing was carried out using peripheral blood. The receptors originated from a woman aged 45 to 65 with active or convalescent COVID-19.

The chain is built from TRBV11-3 and TRBJ2-1; TRBD2 matches 11 bases. CDR3 length equals 13 residues. Germline CDR1 and CDR2: SGHNT and YENEEA. With V trimmed by 4 bases and J by 10 bases, 3 bases remained unmatched. The CDR3 here is CASSSGLAEEQFF. The CDR3 nucleotides are TGTGCCAGCAGCTCGGGACTAGCGGAGGAGCAGTTCTTC.

The genes are TRBV7-8 and TRBJ2-3, with TRBD1 matching over 8 bases. This CDR3 contains 17 residues. CDR1 is SGHVS, CDR2 FQNEAQ, per germline. Trimming cost V 2 bases and J 4 bases; bases outside gene matches: 11. In DNA form, the CDR3 reads TGTGCCAGCAGCTTACGCAGCAGGGGGCAATCCCCAGATACGCAGTATTTT. Protein sequence: CASSLRSRGQSPDTQYF.

The CDR3 protein is CAWSATLHGGTEAFF. DNA for the CDR3: TGTGCCTGGAGTGCAACCCTCCACGGGGGCACTGAAGCTTTCTTT. The V and J genes are TRBV30 and TRBJ1-1, with D tentatively TRBD1 (5 bases). The CDR3 has 15 residues. Trimming took 1 base from V and 4 from J, leaving 16 bases between them. CDR1 and CDR2 from the germline V gene are GTSNPN and SVGIG (reference sequence).

The chain recombines TRBV5-8 with TRBJ1-6, with a tentative D call TRBD1 (6 bases). V was clipped by 4 bases and J by 9 bases, with 17 bases between them. The CDR3 covers 15 residues. From germline, CDR1 is SGHTS and CDR2 YDEGEE. The CDR3 loop is CASSLGAGDVSPLHF. The DNA for the CDR3 is TGTGCCAGCAGCCTGGGGGCAGGGGATGTTTCACCCCTCCACTTT.

This clone was seen only once. V is TRBV7-2 and J is TRBJ2-7; 9 nucleotides agree with TRBD2. Germline-derived CDR1 and CDR2 are SGHTA and FQGNSA. V trimming: 5 bases; J trimming: 2 bases; junction bases outside the gene matches: 7. This CDR3 has 15 residues. The CDR3 nucleotides read TGTGCCAGCAGCATATCGACTAGCGGTGCCTACGAGCAGTACTTC. The encoded protein is CASSISTSGAYEQYF.

This rearrangement joins TRBV12-3 or TRBV12-4 to TRBJ2-3; no reliable D call. Between the trimmed V and J ends, which lost 5 bases and 6 bases, there was a span of 6 bases. The CDR3 covers 11 residues. CDR3 amino acids: CASSLPDTQYF. DNA for the CDR3: TGTGCCAGCAGTCTCCCGGATACGCAGTATTTT.

The chain uses TRBV28 and TRBJ1-4, with 8 nucleotides matching TRBD1. V was clipped by 6 bases and J by 6 bases; unmatched bases: 9. Germline assignment: CDR1 MDHEN and CDR2 SYDVKM. CDR3 length: 15 residues. CDR3 nucleotide sequence: TGTGCCAGCAGGCCACTCGGGACAGGAGATGAAAAACTGTTTTTT. It is translated as CASRPLGTGDEKLFF.

This clone was observed once. This rearrangement joins TRBV7-2 to TRBJ2-1, with a possible D match to TRBD2 (6 bases). V shed 2 bases and J shed 5 bases, with 22 bases lying between them. This CDR3 is 18 amino acids long. Germline V gene sequence: CDR1 SGHTA, CDR2 FQGNSA. The CDR3 spells CASSLNGGGRQRNNEQFF. CDR3 nucleotides: TGTGCCAGCAGCTTAAATGGGGGAGGCCGACAACGTAACAATGAGCAGTTCTTC.